This record covers a single T cell receptor beta chain. As yet, its antigen is unknown. These data are taken from a study of persistence of HIV-infected CD4 T cells. Study-wide points: Degenerate expanded CDR3beta sequences were enriched among CMV- and Gag-responding cells.

Cells were stimulated with overlapping HIV-1 Gag 15-mer peptides. CD40L/CD69 double-negative CD45RO-high memory CD4+ T cells were collected. Germline V lookup: CDR1 SGHTA, CDR2 FQGNSA. The CDR3 totals 15 residues. V was clipped by 1 base and J by 7 bases, with 11 bases between them. The immunoSEQ assay was version 4, run in survey mode. Measured with immunoSEQ multiplex PCR; TCRdb has only the in-frame clones, and not every one. This table has roughly 64,000 clones, 70% to 75% appearing once. The source of this sequence is an adult man with HIV who was CMV-seropositive. This sequence joins TRBV7-2 and TRBJ1-6; D may be TRBD1 (5 bases). The specimen comprised CD4+ T cells sorted from PBMCs after approximately 19-hour stimulation, sampled from a patient who received antiretroviral therapy. In DNA, the CDR3 is TGTGCCAGCAGCTTAGTCCGGGACGTAAATTCACCCCTCCACTTT. Residues: CASSLVRDVNSPLHF.